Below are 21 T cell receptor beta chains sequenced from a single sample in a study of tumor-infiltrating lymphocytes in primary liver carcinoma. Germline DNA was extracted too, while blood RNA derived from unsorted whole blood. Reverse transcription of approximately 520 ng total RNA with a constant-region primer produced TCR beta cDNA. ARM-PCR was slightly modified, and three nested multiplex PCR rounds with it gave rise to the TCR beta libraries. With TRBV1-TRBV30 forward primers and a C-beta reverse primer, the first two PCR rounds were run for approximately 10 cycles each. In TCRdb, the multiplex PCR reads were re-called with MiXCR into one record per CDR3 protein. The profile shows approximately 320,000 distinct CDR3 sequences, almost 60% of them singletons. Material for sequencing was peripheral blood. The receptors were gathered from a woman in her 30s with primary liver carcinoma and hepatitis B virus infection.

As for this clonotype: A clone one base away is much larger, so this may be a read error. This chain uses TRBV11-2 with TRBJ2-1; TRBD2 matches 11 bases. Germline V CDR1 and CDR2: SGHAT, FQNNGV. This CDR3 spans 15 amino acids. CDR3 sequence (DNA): TGTGCCAACAGCTTCGGGACTAGCGGCTACAATGAGCAGTCCTTC. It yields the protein CANSFGTSGYNEQSF.

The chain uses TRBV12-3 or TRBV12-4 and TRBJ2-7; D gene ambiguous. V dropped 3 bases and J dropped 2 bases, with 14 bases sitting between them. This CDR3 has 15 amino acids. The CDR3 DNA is TGTGCCAGCAGTTTTGGCAGACCCAGCGCCTACGAGCAGTACTTC. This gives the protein CASSFGRPSAYEQYF.

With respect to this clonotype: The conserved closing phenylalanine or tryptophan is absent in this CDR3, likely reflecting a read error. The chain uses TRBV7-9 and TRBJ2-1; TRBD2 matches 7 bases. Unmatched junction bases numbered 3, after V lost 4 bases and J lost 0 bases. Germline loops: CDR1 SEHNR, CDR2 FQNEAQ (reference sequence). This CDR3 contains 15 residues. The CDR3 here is CASSSGLSSYNEQFL. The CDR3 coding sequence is TGTGCCAGCAGCTCGGGACTAAGCTCCTACAATGAGCAGTTCCTC.

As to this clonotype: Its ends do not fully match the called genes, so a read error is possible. The DNA for the CDR3 is TGTGCCAGCAGTCAGACAGGCTACAAGCAGTACTTC. It specifies CASSQTGYKQYF. The chain couples TRBV6-5 to TRBJ2-7; possible D gene TRBD1, 6 bases. In germline, CDR1 is MNHEY, CDR2 SVGAGI. The CDR3 is 12 residues long.

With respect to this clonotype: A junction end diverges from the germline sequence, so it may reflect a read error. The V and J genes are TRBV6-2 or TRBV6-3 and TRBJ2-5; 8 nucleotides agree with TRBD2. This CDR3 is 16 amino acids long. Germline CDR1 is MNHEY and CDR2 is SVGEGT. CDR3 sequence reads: CASSSKLAVFGWTQYF. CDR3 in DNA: TGTGCCAGTAGTTCGAAACTAGCGGTGTTTGGGTGGACCCAGTACTTC.

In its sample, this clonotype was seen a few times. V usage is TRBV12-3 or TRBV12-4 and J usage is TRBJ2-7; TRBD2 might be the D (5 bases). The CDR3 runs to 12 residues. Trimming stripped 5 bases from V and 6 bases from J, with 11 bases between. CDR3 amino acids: CASSTGSLEQYF. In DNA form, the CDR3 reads TGTGCCAGCAGTACGGGAAGCCTCGAGCAGTACTTC.

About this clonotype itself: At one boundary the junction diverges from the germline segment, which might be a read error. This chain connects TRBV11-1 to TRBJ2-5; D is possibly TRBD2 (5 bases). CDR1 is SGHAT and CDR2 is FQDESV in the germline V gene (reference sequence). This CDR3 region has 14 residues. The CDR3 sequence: CASSSGLFKETKYF. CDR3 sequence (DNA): TGTGCCAGCAGCTCTGGACTGTTCAAAGAGACCAAGTACTTC.

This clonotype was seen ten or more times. CDR3 in amino acids: CSARQGGPEAFF. Here the CDR3 DNA reads TGCAGCGCCCGACAGGGGGGACCTGAAGCTTTCTTT. The chain employs TRBV29-1 and TRBJ1-1; 9 positions match TRBD1. Germline CDR1 is SQVTM and CDR2 is ANQGSEA. The J segment lost 6 bases and the V segment lost 7 bases, leaving 6 bases of the junction unmatched. This CDR3 comprises 12 residues.

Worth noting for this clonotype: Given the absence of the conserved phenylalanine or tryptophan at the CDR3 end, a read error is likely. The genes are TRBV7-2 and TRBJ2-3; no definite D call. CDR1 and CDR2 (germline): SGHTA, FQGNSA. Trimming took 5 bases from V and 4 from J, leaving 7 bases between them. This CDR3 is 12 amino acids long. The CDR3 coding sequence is TGTGCCAGCAGCAGTTACGCAGATACGCAGTATCTT. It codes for CASSSYADTQYL.

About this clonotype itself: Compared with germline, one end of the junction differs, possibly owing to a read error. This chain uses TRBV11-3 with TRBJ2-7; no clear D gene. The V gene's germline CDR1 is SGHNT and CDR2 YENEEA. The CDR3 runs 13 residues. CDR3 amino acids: CVSSLDTGYEQYF. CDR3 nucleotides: TGTGTCAGCAGCCTTGACACCGGCTACGAGCAGTACTTC.

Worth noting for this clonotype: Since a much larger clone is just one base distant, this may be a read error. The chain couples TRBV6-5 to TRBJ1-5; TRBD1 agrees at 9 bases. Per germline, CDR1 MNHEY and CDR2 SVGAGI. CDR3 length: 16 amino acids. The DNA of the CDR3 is TGTGGCAGCAGGACCCCCCGGGACAGGGAACGTCAGCCCCAGCATTTT. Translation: CGSRTPRDRERQPQHF.

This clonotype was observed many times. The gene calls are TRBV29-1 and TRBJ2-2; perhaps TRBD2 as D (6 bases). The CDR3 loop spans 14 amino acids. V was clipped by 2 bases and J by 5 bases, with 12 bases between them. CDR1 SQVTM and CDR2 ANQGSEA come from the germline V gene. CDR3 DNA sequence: TGCAGCGTTGAATCGGGACTTTCGACCGGGGAGCTGTTTTTT. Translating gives CSVESGLSTGELFF.

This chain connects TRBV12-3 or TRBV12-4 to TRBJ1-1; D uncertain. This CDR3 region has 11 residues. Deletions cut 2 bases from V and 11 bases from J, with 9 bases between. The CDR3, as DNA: TGTGCCAGCAGTTTATCACACACGGCTTTCTTT. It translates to CASSLSHTAFF.

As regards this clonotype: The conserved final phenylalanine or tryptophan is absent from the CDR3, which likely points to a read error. This chain's CDR3 is CASSPRRGLDGSETQYL. CDR3 in DNA: TGTGCCAGCAGCCCTCGACGCGGACTAGACGGATCAGAGACCCAGTACCTC. V is TRBV11-3 and J is TRBJ2-5, with 7 bases that match TRBD2. With 5 bases clipped from V and 4 bases from J, the junction kept 16 bases outside the gene matches. The CDR3 runs 17 residues. Germline CDR1 and CDR2: SGHNT and YENEEA.

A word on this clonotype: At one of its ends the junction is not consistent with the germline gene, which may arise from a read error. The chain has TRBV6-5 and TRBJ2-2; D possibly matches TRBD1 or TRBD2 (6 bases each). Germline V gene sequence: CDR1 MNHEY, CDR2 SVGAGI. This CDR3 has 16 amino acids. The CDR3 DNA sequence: TGTGCCAGCAGTTACCAACATGGACAGTACACCGGGGGGCTGTTTTTT. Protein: CASSYQHGQYTGGLFF.

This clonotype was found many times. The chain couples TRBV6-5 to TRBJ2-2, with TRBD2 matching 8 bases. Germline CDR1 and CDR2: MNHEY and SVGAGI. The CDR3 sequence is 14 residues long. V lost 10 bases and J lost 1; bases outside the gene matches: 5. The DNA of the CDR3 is TGTGCCACCCACGGGGGGGAGAACACCGGGGAGCTGTTTTTT. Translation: CATHGGENTGELFF.

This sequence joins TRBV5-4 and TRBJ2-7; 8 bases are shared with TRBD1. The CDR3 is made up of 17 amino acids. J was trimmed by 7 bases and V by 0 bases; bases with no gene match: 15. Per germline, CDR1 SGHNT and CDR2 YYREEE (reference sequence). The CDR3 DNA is TGTGCCAGCAGCTTGGGGGGAAGGACAGGGAGGTCTAATGAGCAGTACTTC. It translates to CASSLGGRTGRSNEQYF.

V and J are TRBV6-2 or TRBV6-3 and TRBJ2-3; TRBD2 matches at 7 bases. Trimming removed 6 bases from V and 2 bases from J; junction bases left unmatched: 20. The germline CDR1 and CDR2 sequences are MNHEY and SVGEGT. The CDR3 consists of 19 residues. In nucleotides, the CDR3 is TGTGCCAGCAGCGATAGGACCGGCCGGGCGGGAGATTACACAGATACGCAGTATTTT. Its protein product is CASSDRTGRAGDYTDTQYF.

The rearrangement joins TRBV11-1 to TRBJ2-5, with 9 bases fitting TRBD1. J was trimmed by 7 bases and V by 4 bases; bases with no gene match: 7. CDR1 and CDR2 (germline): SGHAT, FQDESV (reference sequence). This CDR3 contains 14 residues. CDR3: CASSWTGATGTQYF. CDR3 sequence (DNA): TGTGCCAGCAGCTGGACAGGGGCCACTGGGACCCAGTACTTC.

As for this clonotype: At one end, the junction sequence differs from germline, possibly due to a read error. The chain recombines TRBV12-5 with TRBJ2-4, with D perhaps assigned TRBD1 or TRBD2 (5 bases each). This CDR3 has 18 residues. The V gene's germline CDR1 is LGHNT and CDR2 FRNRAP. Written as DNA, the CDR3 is TGTGCTAGTGGTTTGGTACTATCCGGGACGAGGGCCAAAAACATTCAGTATTTC. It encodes CASGLVLSGTRAKNIQYF.

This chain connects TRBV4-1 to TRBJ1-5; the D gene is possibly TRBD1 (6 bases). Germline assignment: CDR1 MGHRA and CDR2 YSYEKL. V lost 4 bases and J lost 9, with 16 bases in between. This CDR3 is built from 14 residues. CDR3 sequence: CASSLTGSGRPQHF. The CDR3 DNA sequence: TGCGCCAGCAGCCTCACAGGGAGTGGGCGGCCCCAGCATTTT.